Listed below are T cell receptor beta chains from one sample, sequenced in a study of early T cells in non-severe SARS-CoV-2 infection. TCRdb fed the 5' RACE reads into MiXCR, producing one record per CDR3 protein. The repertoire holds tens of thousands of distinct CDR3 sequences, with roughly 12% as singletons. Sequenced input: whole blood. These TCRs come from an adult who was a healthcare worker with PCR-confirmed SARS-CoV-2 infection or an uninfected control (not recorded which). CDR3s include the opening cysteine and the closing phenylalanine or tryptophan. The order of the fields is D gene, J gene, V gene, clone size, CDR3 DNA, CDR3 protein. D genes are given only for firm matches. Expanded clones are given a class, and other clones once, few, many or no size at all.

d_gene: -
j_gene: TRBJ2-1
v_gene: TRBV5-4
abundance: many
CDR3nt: TGTGCCAGCGCGGGACGGAATAACAATGAGCAGTTCTTC
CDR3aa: CASAGRNNNEQFF

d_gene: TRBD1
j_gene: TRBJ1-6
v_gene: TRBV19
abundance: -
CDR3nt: TGTGCCAGTAGTCCCGGACAGGCCGATTCACCCCTCCACTTT
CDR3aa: CASSPGQADSPLHF

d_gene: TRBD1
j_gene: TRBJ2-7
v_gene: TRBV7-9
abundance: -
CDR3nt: TGTGCCAGCAGCCCCGACAGGGCAGTCCCCTACGAGCAGTACTTC
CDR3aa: CASSPDRAVPYEQYF

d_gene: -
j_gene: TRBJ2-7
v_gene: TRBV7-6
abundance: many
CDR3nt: TGTGCCAGCAGCATTGGGACGCCTGCGTGGTTCCCCTACGAGCAGTACTTC
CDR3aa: CASSIGTPAWFPYEQYF

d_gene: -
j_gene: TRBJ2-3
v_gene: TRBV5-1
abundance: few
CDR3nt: TGCGCCAGCAGCTTGGGGCGGGACAGCCGCGATACGCAGTATTTT
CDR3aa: CASSLGRDSRDTQYF

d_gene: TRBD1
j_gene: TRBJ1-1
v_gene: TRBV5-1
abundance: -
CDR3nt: TGCGCCAGCAGGTCCCATCCCGGGACAGTGAACACTGAAGCTTTCTTT
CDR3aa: CASRSHPGTVNTEAFF

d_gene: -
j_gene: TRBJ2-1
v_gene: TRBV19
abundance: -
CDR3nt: TGTGCCAGTTTCGGACTACTTGACGATGAGCAGTTCTTC
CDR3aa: CASFGLLDDEQFF

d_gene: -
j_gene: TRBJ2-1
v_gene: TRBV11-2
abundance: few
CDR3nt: TGTGCCAGCAGCCCGGGAGCTTACAATGAGCAGTTCTTC
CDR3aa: CASSPGAYNEQFF

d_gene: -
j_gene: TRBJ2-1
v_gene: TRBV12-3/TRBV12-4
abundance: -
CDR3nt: TGTGCCAGCAGTGGAACTAGCTACCTCCACAATGAGCAGTTCTTC
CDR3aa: CASSGTSYLHNEQFF

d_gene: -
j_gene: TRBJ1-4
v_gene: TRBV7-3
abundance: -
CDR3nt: TGTGCCAGCAGCCCCGGGACGCCGGGGAAACTGTTTTTT
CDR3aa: CASSPGTPGKLFF

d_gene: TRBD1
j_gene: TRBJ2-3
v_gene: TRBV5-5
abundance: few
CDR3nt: TGTGCCAGCAGCTACCGTGGACAGGAGCCACCCTACACAGATACGCAGTATTTT
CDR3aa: CASSYRGQEPPYTDTQYF

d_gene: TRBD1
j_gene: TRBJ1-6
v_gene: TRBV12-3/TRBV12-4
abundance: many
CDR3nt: TGTGCCAGCAGGGGGACAGACTTCTATAATTCACCCCTCCACTTT
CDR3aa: CASRGTDFYNSPLHF

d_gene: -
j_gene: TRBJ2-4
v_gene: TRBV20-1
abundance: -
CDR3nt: TGCAGTGCTAGAGATTCCCCAGGCTCTAAGGCCAAAAACATTCAGTACTTC
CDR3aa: CSARDSPGSKAKNIQYF

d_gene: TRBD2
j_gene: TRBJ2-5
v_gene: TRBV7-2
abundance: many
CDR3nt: TGTGCCAGCAGCCCAAGAGCGGGGAGAGAGACCCAGTACTTC
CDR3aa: CASSPRAGRETQYF

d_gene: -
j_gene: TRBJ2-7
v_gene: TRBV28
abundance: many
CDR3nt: TGTGCCAGCTGTGACCCCTTTTCGGGAGAGCAGTACTTC
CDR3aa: CASCDPFSGEQYF

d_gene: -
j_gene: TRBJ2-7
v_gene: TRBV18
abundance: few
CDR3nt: TGTGCCAGCTCACCAAACCAACAGGGAGGCCACGAGCAGTACTTC
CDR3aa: CASSPNQQGGHEQYF

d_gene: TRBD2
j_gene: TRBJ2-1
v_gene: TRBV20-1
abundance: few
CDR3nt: TGCAGTGCTCTCCCAGGACTAGCGGGTTTTGGGCAGTTCTTC
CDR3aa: CSALPGLAGFGQFF